In this sample, the clone carrying this T cell receptor (beta chain) turned up a few times. Its antigen remains unknown. This entry belongs to a study of regulatory T cells in long-lasting Graves disease. Study-level findings and limits: Lower TCR diversity was seen in persistent Graves' patients than in newly diagnosed ones.

V lost 0 bases to trimming and J lost 1 base; unmatched junction nucleotides: 3. Germline CDR1 LGHNA, CDR2 YSLEER. The CDR3 extends over 16 amino acids. The TCR beta library used iRepertoire HTBI primers with Arm-PCR amplification of CDR3. MiXCR, applied by TCRdb to the multiplex PCR reads, yields one record per CDR3 protein. The data show approximately 400,000 distinct CDR3 sequences, with 20% to 25% seen just once and 20% to 25% held by the top ten. Time point meaning: persistent/refractory GD, antithyroid drugs over 5 years with positive TRAb. RNA isolated from PBMCs was used to make the TCR library.

The sequence derives from a female donor with Graves disease. The sequencing here drew on peripheral blood mononuclear cells (PBMCs), taken when the disease was refractory, from a patient treated with antithyroid drugs. The gene calls are TRBV4-3 and TRBJ2-5; 9 nucleotides align to TRBD1. CDR3 protein: CASSQDRQGVQETQYF. DNA for the CDR3: TGCGCCAGCAGCCAAGATAGACAGGGGGTCCAAGAGACCCAGTACTTC.